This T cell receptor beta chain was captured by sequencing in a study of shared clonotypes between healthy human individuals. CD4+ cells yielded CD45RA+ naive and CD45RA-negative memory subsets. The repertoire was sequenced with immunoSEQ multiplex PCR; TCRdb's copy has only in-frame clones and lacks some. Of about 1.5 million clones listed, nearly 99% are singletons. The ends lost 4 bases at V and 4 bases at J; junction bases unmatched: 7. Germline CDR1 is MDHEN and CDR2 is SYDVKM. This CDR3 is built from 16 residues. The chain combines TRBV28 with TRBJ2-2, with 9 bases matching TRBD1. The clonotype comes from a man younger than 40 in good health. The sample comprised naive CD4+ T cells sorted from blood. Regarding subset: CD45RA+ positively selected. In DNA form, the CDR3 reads TGTGCCAGCAGTTACAACAGGGGGCTGGGCACCGGGGAGCTGTTTTTT. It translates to CASSYNRGLGTGELFF. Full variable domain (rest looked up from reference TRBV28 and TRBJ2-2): DVKVTQSSRYLVKRTGEKVFLECVQDMDHENMFWYRQDPGLGLRLIYFSYDVKMKEKGDIPEGYSVSREKKERFSLILESASTNQTSMYLCASSYNRGLGTGELFFGEGSRLTVL.